A selection of T cell receptor beta chains follows, all from one sample in a study of T cells after yellow fever vaccination. A single record per CDR3 protein comes from TCRdb applying MiXCR to the 5' RACE reads. The sample lists 300,000 to 350,000 distinct CDR3 sequences, around 4.5% seen once, with roughly a fifth in the top ten. This specimen consisted of PBMCs, obtained 15 days after the yellow fever booster vaccination. The source of these receptors is a man aged 18-30 years who received the YFV17D yellow fever vaccine. The CDR3 runs from the conserved cysteine through the conserved F or W. The D gene is left open where the match is weak. Clone size is given for some rows only: seen once, a few or many times, or a class if the clone is expanded.

length: 13; V: TRBV7-3; D: TRBD2; J: TRBJ2-3; size: many; CDR3: CASSFGGADTQYF; DNA: TGTGCCAGCAGCTTCGGGGGGGCGGATACGCAGTATTTT
length: 15; V: TRBV6-5; D: .; J: TRBJ1-5; size: many; CDR3: CASSLGQPSNQPQHF; DNA: TGTGCCAGCAGTTTGGGACAACCTTCCAATCAGCCCCAGCATTTT
length: 15; V: TRBV7-3; D: TRBD2; J: TRBJ2-3; size: many; CDR3: CASSLEAGTTDTQYF; DNA: TGTGCCAGCAGCTTAGAAGCGGGGACCACAGATACGCAGTATTTT
length: 14; V: TRBV7-9; D: .; J: TRBJ1-1; size: many; CDR3: CASSSRDLGAEAFF; DNA: TGTGCCAGCAGCTCCCGCGATCTGGGGGCTGAAGCTTTCTTT
length: 15; V: TRBV10-3; D: .; J: TRBJ2-7; size: .; CDR3: CAISDHTRPGSEQYF; DNA: TGTGCCATCAGTGACCATACACGGCCAGGGTCCGAGCAGTACTTC
length: 14; V: TRBV19; D: TRBD1; J: TRBJ2-7; size: once; CDR3: CASSIGTAKSEQYF; DNA: TGTGCCAGTAGTATCGGGACAGCCAAGAGTGAGCAGTACTTC
length: 16; V: TRBV4-1; D: TRBD2; J: TRBJ2-5; size: .; CDR3: CASSQDPGTRWETQYF; DNA: TGCGCCAGCAGCCAAGACCCCGGGACTAGATGGGAGACCCAGTACTTC
length: 12; V: TRBV29-1; D: .; J: TRBJ1-2; size: few; CDR3: CSVVGGNYGYTF; DNA: TGCAGCGTTGTGGGTGGGAACTATGGCTACACCTTC
length: 14; V: TRBV5-8; D: TRBD1; J: TRBJ2-5; size: few; CDR3: CASSQRTGPKTQYF; DNA: TGTGCCAGCAGCCAAAGGACAGGGCCGAAGACCCAGTACTTC
length: 15; V: TRBV6-2/TRBV6-3; D: TRBD1; J: TRBJ2-3; size: many; CDR3: CASTQRTGRRDTQYF; DNA: TGTGCCAGCACCCAAAGGACAGGGAGGAGAGATACGCAGTATTTT
length: 15; V: TRBV7-2; D: .; J: TRBJ1-5; size: many; CDR3: CASSLAGGINQPQHF; DNA: TGTGCCAGCAGCTTAGCAGGGGGAATCAATCAGCCCCAGCATTTT
length: 15; V: TRBV5-5; D: .; J: TRBJ1-1; size: .; CDR3: CASSLVGSWNTEAFF; DNA: TGTGCCAGCAGCTTGGTGGGGTCATGGAACACTGAAGCTTTCTTT
length: 15; V: TRBV5-8; D: .; J: TRBJ1-3; size: few; CDR3: CASSFSGYPGNTIYF; DNA: TGTGCCAGCAGCTTCTCGGGGTATCCTGGAAACACCATATATTTT
length: 13; V: TRBV29-1; D: TRBD1; J: TRBJ2-1; size: many; CDR3: CSVRQGPYNEQFF; DNA: TGCAGCGTTAGACAGGGGCCCTACAATGAGCAGTTCTTC
length: 17; V: TRBV12-2; D: .; J: TRBJ1-2; size: few; CDR3: CASRLTLYHDRNYGYTF; DNA: TGTGCAAGTCGTTTAACACTATATCATGACAGGAACTATGGCTACACCTTC
length: 13; V: TRBV29-1; D: .; J: TRBJ1-1; size: few; CDR3: CSVRKQENTEAFF; DNA: TGCAGCGTTCGTAAACAGGAGAACACTGAAGCTTTCTTT
length: 15; V: TRBV4-3; D: .; J: TRBJ1-2; size: many; CDR3: CASSQGSGANYGYTF; DNA: TGCGCCAGCAGCCAAGGCAGTGGAGCTAACTATGGCTACACCTTC
length: 15; V: TRBV9; D: TRBD2; J: TRBJ2-1; size: .; CDR3: CASSEGAGATNEQFF; DNA: TGTGCCAGCAGCGAGGGAGCGGGGGCTACCAATGAGCAGTTCTTC
length: 18; V: TRBV6-6; D: TRBD2; J: TRBJ2-3; size: many; CDR3: CASSTGTSPTSSTDTQYF; DNA: TGTGCCAGCAGCACCGGGACTAGTCCTACATCTAGCACAGATACGCAGTATTTT
length: 14; V: TRBV5-1; D: TRBD2; J: TRBJ2-1; size: few; CDR3: CASSLYSGGDEQFF; DNA: TGCGCCAGCAGCTTGTATAGCGGGGGTGATGAGCAGTTCTTC
length: 14; V: TRBV6-1; D: TRBD1; J: TRBJ1-2; size: many; CDR3: CASSPGGGGYGYTF; DNA: TGTGCCAGCAGTCCAGGGGGAGGGGGCTATGGCTACACCTTC
length: 13; V: TRBV5-1; D: .; J: TRBJ2-7; size: many; CDR3: CASSDLRGYEQYF; DNA: TGCGCCAGCAGCGACTTGAGGGGTTACGAGCAGTACTTC
length: 16; V: TRBV6-5; D: .; J: TRBJ1-1; size: many; CDR3: CASSYLTVLTGTEAFF; DNA: TGTGCCAGCAGTTACCTCACAGTTTTGACGGGCACTGAAGCTTTCTTT
length: 13; V: TRBV20-1; D: .; J: TRBJ1-4; size: many; CDR3: CSASPQTNEKLFF; DNA: TGCAGTGCATCACCCCAAACTAATGAAAAACTGTTTTTT
length: 14; V: TRBV12-3/TRBV12-4; D: TRBD1; J: TRBJ2-7; size: few; CDR3: CASTSDREAYEQYF; DNA: TGTGCCAGCACGAGTGACAGGGAAGCCTACGAGCAGTACTTC
length: 13; V: TRBV6-6; D: .; J: TRBJ1-6; size: many; CDR3: CASSHSYNSPLHF; DNA: TGTGCCAGCAGCCACTCCTATAATTCACCCCTCCACTTT
length: 14; V: TRBV16; D: .; J: TRBJ2-1; size: few; CDR3: CASTRQISYNEQFF; DNA: TGTGCCAGCACTAGACAGATCTCCTACAATGAGCAGTTCTTC
length: 13; V: TRBV20-1; D: .; J: TRBJ1-5; size: many; CDR3: CSARWDRDQPQHF; DNA: TGCAGTGCTAGATGGGACCGAGATCAGCCCCAGCATTTT
length: 13; V: TRBV20-1; D: .; J: TRBJ1-1; size: many; CDR3: CSASQAWDTEAFF; DNA: TGCAGTGCTAGCCAGGCTTGGGACACTGAAGCTTTCTTT
length: 15; V: TRBV4-2; D: .; J: TRBJ1-5; size: many; CDR3: CASSSTDWGNQPQHF; DNA: TGTGCCAGCAGCTCGACAGACTGGGGCAATCAGCCCCAGCATTTT
length: 15; V: TRBV6-6; D: .; J: TRBJ2-5; size: few; CDR3: CASSYSGRGQETQYF; DNA: TGTGCCAGCAGTTACTCAGGGAGGGGGCAAGAGACCCAGTACTTC